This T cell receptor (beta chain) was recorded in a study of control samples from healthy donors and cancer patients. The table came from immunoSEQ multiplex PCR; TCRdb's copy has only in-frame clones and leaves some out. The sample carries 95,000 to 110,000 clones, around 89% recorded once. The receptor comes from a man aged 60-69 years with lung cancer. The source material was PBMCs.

CDR3 sequence reads: CASSLEGMDIQYF. Here the CDR3 DNA reads TGTGCCAGCAGCTTAGAGGGGATGGACATTCAGTACTTC. The V gene is TRBV7-2, the J gene TRBJ2-4; maybe TRBD1 (5 bases). With 1 base removed from V and 8 bases from J, the gap between germline ends came to 9 bases. CDR1 is SGHTA and CDR2 is FQGNSA in the germline V gene. This CDR3 spans 13 amino acids.